The clone carrying this T cell receptor (beta chain) was observed once. This record comes from a study of blood T cell repertoires in COVID-19. V shed 1 base, J shed 0 bases, and the junction held 9 bases outside the gene matches. Germline values: CDR1 SGHVS, CDR2 FNYEAQ. The CDR3 runs to 19 residues. Assay: immunoSEQ multiplex PCR; the TCRdb copy retains only in-frame clones and omits some. Of over 50,000 clones listed, 80% to 90% are singletons. This TCR was sampled from a human donor in a cohort sampled during active COVID-19. Sequenced material: peripheral blood. The chain combines TRBV7-6 with TRBJ2-5; the match to TRBD2 covers 12 bases. The CDR3 nucleotides are TGTGCCAGCAGCTTAGGACTAGCGGGGGACGTCCCCCACCAAGAGACCCAGTACTTC. Its translation: CASSLGLAGDVPHQETQYF.